This T cell receptor (beta chain) was profiled in a study of patients and donors after allogeneic stem cell transplantation. There are many counts of this clonotype. The CDR3 extends over 14 amino acids. V shed 7 bases, J shed 7 bases, and the junction held 6 bases outside the gene matches. TCRdb independently ran MiXCR on the RT-PCR reads; one entry per CDR3 protein. The sample holds 920,000 or so distinct CDR3 sequences, more than 15% seen once. Specimen: blood, either unsorted or a sorted T cell fraction (not recorded which). This sequence was found in a human donor who was either an allogeneic HSCT recipient or a stem cell or donor lymphocyte infusion donor (not recorded which). It is not recorded whose cells these are; they may come from a transplant donor. The rearrangement joins TRBV12-3 or TRBV12-4 to TRBJ2-2; 10 bases line up with TRBD2. In DNA form, the CDR3 reads TGTGCCAGCATTCTTAGCGGGGGGAACGGGGAGCTGTTTTTT. It codes for CASILSGGNGELFF.